These T cell receptor beta chains were read from a single sample in a study of cytomegalovirus exposure and HLA in healthy donors. The assay was immunoSEQ multiplex PCR, and TCRdb's table has in-frame clones only and misses some. The data contain 100,000 to 150,000 clones, approximately 77% of them singletons. Sequencing was performed on PBMCs. These receptors were obtained from a man aged 18 to 30 in good health and CMV-seronegative. Each CDR3 is given with its conserved first and last residue. Fields, in order: clone size, D gene, V gene, J gene, CDR3 protein, CDR3 DNA. D genes are given only for firm matches. Not all rows give a size; the values are once, few, many and, for expanded clones, a class.

abundance: few
d_gene: TRBD1
v_gene: TRBV27
j_gene: TRBJ1-4
CDR3aa: CASSLFSGTAREKLFF
CDR3nt: TGTGCCAGCAGTTTATTCAGTGGGACAGCAAGGGAAAAACTGTTTTTT

abundance: NA
d_gene: NA
v_gene: TRBV4-3
j_gene: TRBJ2-7
CDR3aa: CASSQDTPVNSYEQYF
CDR3nt: TGCGCCAGCAGCCAAGATACGCCGGTAAACTCCTACGAGCAGTACTTC

abundance: once
d_gene: NA
v_gene: TRBV6-1
j_gene: TRBJ1-5
CDR3aa: CASSEGAGGNQPQHF
CDR3nt: TGTGCCAGCAGTGAAGGGGCGGGGGGCAATCAGCCCCAGCATTTT

abundance: NA
d_gene: TRBD2
v_gene: TRBV4-1
j_gene: TRBJ2-3
CDR3aa: CASSRQLAGGQTDTQYF
CDR3nt: TGCGCCAGCAGCCGCCAACTAGCGGGGGGGCAAACAGATACGCAGTATTTT

abundance: NA
d_gene: TRBD1
v_gene: TRBV2
j_gene: TRBJ1-5
CDR3aa: CASSGGQVGQPQHF
CDR3nt: TGTGCCAGCAGTGGGGGACAGGTCGGGCAGCCCCAGCATTTT

abundance: few
d_gene: NA
v_gene: TRBV5-8
j_gene: TRBJ2-7
CDR3aa: CASSHQWEVQGHF
CDR3nt: TGTGCCAGCAGCCATCAGTGGGAGGTGCAGGGCCACTTC

abundance: NA
d_gene: TRBD1
v_gene: TRBV4-1
j_gene: TRBJ1-1
CDR3aa: CASSQNKMEQGKKAFF
CDR3nt: TGCGCCAGCAGCCAAAACAAAATGGAACAGGGGAAGAAAGCTTTCTTT

abundance: NA
d_gene: NA
v_gene: TRBV7-2
j_gene: TRBJ1-4
CDR3aa: CASSLIPKGESLEKLFF
CDR3nt: TGTGCCAGCAGCTTAATCCCTAAGGGGGAATCACTTGAAAAACTGTTTTTT

abundance: NA
d_gene: TRBD2
v_gene: TRBV4-2
j_gene: TRBJ2-7
CDR3aa: CASGRATSGASSYEQYF
CDR3nt: TGTGCCAGCGGGAGGGCGACTAGCGGGGCCAGCTCCTACGAGCAGTACTTC

abundance: NA
d_gene: TRBD1
v_gene: TRBV7-9
j_gene: TRBJ1-2
CDR3aa: CASTRDSGYTF
CDR3nt: TGTGCCAGCACCAGGGACAGTGGCTACACCTTC

abundance: NA
d_gene: TRBD1
v_gene: TRBV6-5
j_gene: TRBJ1-1
CDR3aa: CASKQDRVGTEAFF
CDR3nt: TGTGCCAGCAAACAAGACAGGGTAGGCACTGAAGCTTTCTTT

abundance: NA
d_gene: TRBD2
v_gene: TRBV5-4
j_gene: TRBJ2-1
CDR3aa: CASSYSGGAYEQFF
CDR3nt: TGTGCCAGCAGTTATAGCGGGGGGGCCTATGAGCAGTTCTTC

abundance: NA
d_gene: TRBD2
v_gene: TRBV5-1
j_gene: TRBJ2-3
CDR3aa: CASSFLSGLASSTDTQYF
CDR3nt: TGCGCCAGCAGCTTTCTCTCCGGACTAGCGAGTAGCACAGATACGCAGTATTTT

abundance: NA
d_gene: TRBD2
v_gene: TRBV7-3
j_gene: TRBJ2-3
CDR3aa: CASSPDGGGRADTQYF
CDR3nt: TGTGCCAGCAGTCCGGACGGCGGGGGGCGGGCAGATACGCAGTATTTT

abundance: few
d_gene: TRBD2
v_gene: TRBV5-1
j_gene: TRBJ2-3
CDR3aa: CASSLARAGSTDTQYF
CDR3nt: TGCGCCAGCAGCTTGGCCAGAGCGGGGTCCACAGATACGCAGTATTTT

abundance: once
d_gene: TRBD2
v_gene: TRBV11-3
j_gene: TRBJ2-5
CDR3aa: CASSWGGQETQYF
CDR3nt: TGTGCCAGCAGTTGGGGGGGCCAAGAGACCCAGTACTTC

abundance: NA
d_gene: TRBD1
v_gene: TRBV5-1
j_gene: TRBJ1-2
CDR3aa: CASSLDRGYGYTF
CDR3nt: TGCGCCAGCAGCTTGGACAGGGGCTATGGCTACACCTTC

abundance: NA
d_gene: NA
v_gene: TRBV6-5
j_gene: TRBJ1-1
CDR3aa: CASSYGGLNTEAFF
CDR3nt: TGTGCCAGCAGTTACGGGGGGTTGAACACTGAAGCTTTCTTT

abundance: NA
d_gene: TRBD1
v_gene: TRBV6-6
j_gene: TRBJ1-5
CDR3aa: CASSSTGRTNQPQHF
CDR3nt: TGTGCCAGCAGTTCGACAGGGAGGACCAATCAGCCCCAGCATTTT

abundance: NA
d_gene: NA
v_gene: TRBV9
j_gene: TRBJ2-3
CDR3aa: CASSPGFTDTQYF
CDR3nt: TGTGCCAGCAGCCCGGGGTTCACAGATACGCAGTATTTT

abundance: NA
d_gene: NA
v_gene: TRBV27
j_gene: TRBJ2-7
CDR3aa: CASSLISRVYEQYF
CDR3nt: TGTGCCAGCAGTTTGATATCGCGAGTCTACGAGCAGTACTTC

abundance: NA
d_gene: NA
v_gene: TRBV18
j_gene: TRBJ1-1
CDR3aa: CASSPRQVAEAFF
CDR3nt: TGTGCCAGCTCACCACGACAGGTTGCTGAAGCTTTCTTT

abundance: NA
d_gene: TRBD2
v_gene: TRBV6-4
j_gene: TRBJ2-2
CDR3aa: CASNLAGGLNFTGELFF
CDR3nt: TGTGCCAGCAACCTAGCGGGGGGCCTGAACTTCACCGGGGAGCTGTTTTTT

abundance: NA
d_gene: NA
v_gene: TRBV7-2
j_gene: TRBJ1-2
CDR3aa: CASSHAPGTYTF
CDR3nt: TGTGCCAGCAGCCATGCCCCGGGTACCTACACCTTC

abundance: NA
d_gene: NA
v_gene: TRBV6-5
j_gene: TRBJ2-1
CDR3aa: CASSYAKPGQNEQFF
CDR3nt: TGTGCCAGCAGTTACGCTAAGCCAGGGCAGAATGAGCAGTTCTTC

abundance: NA
d_gene: NA
v_gene: TRBV19
j_gene: TRBJ2-3
CDR3aa: CASSQYLGRDTQYF
CDR3nt: TGTGCCAGTAGCCAATACCTGGGGAGGGATACGCAGTATTTT

abundance: NA
d_gene: TRBD1
v_gene: TRBV11-2
j_gene: TRBJ1-1
CDR3aa: CASSQPDRGNTEAFF
CDR3nt: TGTGCCAGCAGCCAACCGGACAGGGGGAACACTGAAGCTTTCTTT

abundance: NA
d_gene: TRBD2
v_gene: TRBV9
j_gene: TRBJ2-1
CDR3aa: CASSAVLAGGYNEQFF
CDR3nt: TGTGCCAGCAGCGCAGTTCTAGCGGGGGGTTACAATGAGCAGTTCTTC

abundance: NA
d_gene: NA
v_gene: TRBV28
j_gene: TRBJ2-3
CDR3aa: CASEQNTDTQYF
CDR3nt: TGTGCCAGCGAACAGAACACAGATACGCAGTATTTT

abundance: NA
d_gene: NA
v_gene: TRBV7-6
j_gene: TRBJ1-4
CDR3aa: CASSSREGDEKLFF
CDR3nt: TGTGCCAGCAGCTCCAGGGAGGGGGATGAAAAACTGTTTTTT

abundance: once
d_gene: NA
v_gene: TRBV19
j_gene: TRBJ2-3
CDR3aa: CASSPLGDTDTQYF
CDR3nt: TGTGCCAGTAGCCCCCTGGGCGACACAGATACGCAGTATTTT

abundance: NA
d_gene: TRBD1
v_gene: TRBV27
j_gene: TRBJ1-2
CDR3aa: CASSDRGNGYTF
CDR3nt: TGTGCCAGCAGCGACAGGGGAAATGGCTACACCTTC

abundance: NA
d_gene: TRBD2
v_gene: TRBV13
j_gene: TRBJ2-2
CDR3aa: CASSLSLAGAGGELFF
CDR3nt: TGTGCCAGCAGCTTAAGTCTAGCGGGGGCAGGCGGGGAGCTGTTTTTT

abundance: NA
d_gene: TRBD1
v_gene: TRBV5-4
j_gene: TRBJ2-7
CDR3aa: CASSWPGQGIDEQYF
CDR3nt: TGTGCCAGCAGCTGGCCGGGACAGGGGATAGACGAGCAGTACTTC

abundance: NA
d_gene: TRBD1
v_gene: TRBV4-1
j_gene: TRBJ1-5
CDR3aa: CASILIRGQGARMGQPQHF
CDR3nt: TGCGCCAGCATCTTAATCCGGGGGCAGGGGGCGCGTATGGGGCAGCCCCAGCATTTT

abundance: NA
d_gene: NA
v_gene: TRBV6-5
j_gene: TRBJ1-5
CDR3aa: CASRGATGNQPQHF
CDR3nt: TGTGCCAGCAGAGGGGCTACGGGCAATCAGCCCCAGCATTTT

abundance: NA
d_gene: TRBD2
v_gene: TRBV30
j_gene: TRBJ2-7
CDR3aa: CAWSPRERGANYEQYF
CDR3nt: TGTGCCTGGAGTCCCCGGGAGCGGGGGGCAAACTACGAGCAGTACTTC

abundance: once
d_gene: TRBD1
v_gene: TRBV5-6
j_gene: TRBJ2-7
CDR3aa: CASSPGTGIGEQYF
CDR3nt: TGTGCCAGCAGCCCCGGGACAGGGATAGGGGAGCAGTACTTC

abundance: NA
d_gene: TRBD1
v_gene: TRBV7-2
j_gene: TRBJ1-1
CDR3aa: CASSPRTGGTEAFF
CDR3nt: TGTGCCAGCAGCCCGAGGACAGGAGGGACTGAAGCTTTCTTT

abundance: NA
d_gene: NA
v_gene: TRBV29-1
j_gene: TRBJ2-7
CDR3aa: CSVPTSRADAYEQYF
CDR3nt: TGCAGCGTTCCAACGTCCAGGGCGGACGCCTACGAGCAGTACTTC

abundance: NA
d_gene: TRBD2
v_gene: TRBV11-2
j_gene: TRBJ2-2
CDR3aa: CASSTNPGLAGSITGELFF
CDR3nt: TGTGCCAGCAGCACAAACCCGGGACTAGCGGGTTCCATCACCGGGGAGCTGTTTTTT

abundance: NA
d_gene: TRBD1
v_gene: TRBV25-1
j_gene: TRBJ2-7
CDR3aa: CASSLRTGVSYEQYF
CDR3nt: TGTGCCAGCAGTCTCCGGACAGGGGTCTCCTACGAGCAGTACTTC

abundance: NA
d_gene: TRBD2
v_gene: TRBV5-1
j_gene: TRBJ2-1
CDR3aa: CASSPPGLAGGTGEQFF
CDR3nt: TGCGCCAGCAGCCCGCCCGGACTAGCGGGGGGGACAGGGGAGCAGTTCTTC

abundance: NA
d_gene: NA
v_gene: TRBV6-4
j_gene: TRBJ2-1
CDR3aa: CASSGQFESEQFF
CDR3nt: TGTGCCAGCAGTGGACAGTTTGAGAGTGAGCAGTTCTTC

abundance: NA
d_gene: NA
v_gene: TRBV11-2
j_gene: TRBJ1-5
CDR3aa: CASSLDRGFNQPQHF
CDR3nt: TGTGCCAGCAGCTTAGATAGGGGGTTCAATCAGCCCCAGCATTTT

abundance: NA
d_gene: TRBD1
v_gene: TRBV29-1
j_gene: TRBJ2-7
CDR3aa: CSVSTTGGRNEQYF
CDR3nt: TGCAGCGTTTCTACGACAGGGGGCCGGAACGAGCAGTACTTC

abundance: NA
d_gene: TRBD2
v_gene: TRBV5-1
j_gene: TRBJ2-4
CDR3aa: CASSLWGGAKNIQYF
CDR3nt: TGCGCCAGCAGCTTGTGGGGGGGAGCCAAAAACATTCAGTACTTC

abundance: NA
d_gene: TRBD1
v_gene: TRBV9
j_gene: TRBJ2-2
CDR3aa: CASSGRQGNTGELFF
CDR3nt: TGTGCCAGCAGCGGCCGACAGGGGAACACCGGGGAGCTGTTTTTT

abundance: NA
d_gene: TRBD2
v_gene: TRBV5-6
j_gene: TRBJ2-7
CDR3aa: CASSLLPSGVNEQYF
CDR3nt: TGTGCCAGCAGCTTGCTCCCTAGCGGGGTCAACGAGCAGTACTTC

abundance: NA
d_gene: NA
v_gene: TRBV11-2
j_gene: TRBJ1-1
CDR3aa: CASSWGGNPTEAFF
CDR3nt: TGTGCCAGCAGCTGGGGCGGGAATCCCACTGAAGCTTTCTTT

abundance: NA
d_gene: NA
v_gene: TRBV6-6
j_gene: TRBJ2-5
CDR3aa: CASSYSGLGETQYF
CDR3nt: TGTGCCAGCAGTTACTCGGGGCTAGGAGAGACCCAGTACTTC

abundance: NA
d_gene: TRBD1
v_gene: TRBV5-1
j_gene: TRBJ1-2
CDR3aa: CASSLEGAKGYGYTF
CDR3nt: TGCGCCAGCAGCTTGGAGGGGGCTAAGGGCTATGGCTACACCTTC